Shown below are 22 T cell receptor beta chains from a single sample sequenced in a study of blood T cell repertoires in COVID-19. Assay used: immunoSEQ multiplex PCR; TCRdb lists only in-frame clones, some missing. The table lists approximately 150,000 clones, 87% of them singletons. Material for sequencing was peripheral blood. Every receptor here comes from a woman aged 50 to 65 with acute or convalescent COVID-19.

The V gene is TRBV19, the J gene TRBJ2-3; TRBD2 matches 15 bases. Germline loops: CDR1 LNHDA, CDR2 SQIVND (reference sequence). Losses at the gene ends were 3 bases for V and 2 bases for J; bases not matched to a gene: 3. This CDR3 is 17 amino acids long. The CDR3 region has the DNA TGTGCCAGTAGTATTGGACTAGCGGGGGGGTACACAGATACGCAGTATTTT. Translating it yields CASSIGLAGGYTDTQYF.

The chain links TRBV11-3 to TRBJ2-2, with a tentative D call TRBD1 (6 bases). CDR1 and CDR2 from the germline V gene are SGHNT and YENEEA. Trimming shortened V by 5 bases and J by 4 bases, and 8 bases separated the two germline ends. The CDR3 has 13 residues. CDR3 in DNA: TGTGCCAGCAGCCCCAGGGGCACCGGGGAGCTGTTTTTT. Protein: CASSPRGTGELFF.

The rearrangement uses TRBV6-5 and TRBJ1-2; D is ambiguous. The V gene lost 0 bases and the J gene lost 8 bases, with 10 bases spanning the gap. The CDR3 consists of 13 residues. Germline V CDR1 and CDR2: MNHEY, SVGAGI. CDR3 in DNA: TGTGCCAGCAGTTACTCGCCAGCGCTAGGCTACACCTTC. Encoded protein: CASSYSPALGYTF.

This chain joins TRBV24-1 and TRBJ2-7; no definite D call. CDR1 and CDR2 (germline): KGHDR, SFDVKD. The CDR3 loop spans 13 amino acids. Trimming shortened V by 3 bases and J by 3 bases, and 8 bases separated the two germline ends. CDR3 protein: CATSDTYSYEQYF. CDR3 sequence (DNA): TGTGCCACCAGTGATACCTACAGCTACGAGCAGTACTTC.

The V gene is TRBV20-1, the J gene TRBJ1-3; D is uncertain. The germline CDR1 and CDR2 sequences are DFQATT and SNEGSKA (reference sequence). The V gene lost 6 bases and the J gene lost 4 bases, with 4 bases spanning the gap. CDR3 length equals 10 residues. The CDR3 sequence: CSAQGNTIYF. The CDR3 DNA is TGCAGTGCCCAGGGAAACACCATATATTTT.

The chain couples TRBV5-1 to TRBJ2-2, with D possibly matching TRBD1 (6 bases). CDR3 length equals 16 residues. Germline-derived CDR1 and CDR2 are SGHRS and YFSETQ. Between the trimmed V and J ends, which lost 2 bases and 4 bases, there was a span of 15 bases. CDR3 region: CASSFIQGRFTGELFF. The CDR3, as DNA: TGCGCCAGCAGCTTTATCCAGGGGCGTTTCACCGGGGAGCTGTTTTTT.

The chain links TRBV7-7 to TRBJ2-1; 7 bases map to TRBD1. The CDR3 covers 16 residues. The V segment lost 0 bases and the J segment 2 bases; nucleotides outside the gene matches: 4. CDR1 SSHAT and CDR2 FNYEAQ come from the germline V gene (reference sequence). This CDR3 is CASSLAEQGAYNEQFF. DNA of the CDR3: TGTGCCAGCAGCTTAGCAGAGCAGGGGGCCTACAATGAGCAGTTCTTC. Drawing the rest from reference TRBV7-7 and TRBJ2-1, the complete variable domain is GAGVSQSPRYKVTKRGQDVTLRCDPISSHATLYWYQQALGQGPEFLTYFNYEAQPDKSGLPSDRFSAERPEGSISTLTIQRTEQRDSAMYRCASSLAEQGAYNEQFFGPGTRLTVL.

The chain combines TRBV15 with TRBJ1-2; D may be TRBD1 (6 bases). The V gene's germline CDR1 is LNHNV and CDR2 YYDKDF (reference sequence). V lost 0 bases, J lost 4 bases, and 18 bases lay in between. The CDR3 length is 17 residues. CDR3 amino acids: CATSRDMLGQSAYGYTF. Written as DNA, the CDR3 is TGTGCCACCAGCAGAGATATGTTGGGACAAAGCGCCTATGGCTACACCTTC.

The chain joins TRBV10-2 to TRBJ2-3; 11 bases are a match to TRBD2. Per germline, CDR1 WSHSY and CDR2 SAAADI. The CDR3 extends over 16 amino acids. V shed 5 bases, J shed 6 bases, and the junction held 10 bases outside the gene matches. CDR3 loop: CASSLLAGDPEDTQYF. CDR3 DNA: TGCGCCAGCAGTTTACTAGCGGGGGATCCAGAGGATACGCAGTATTTT.

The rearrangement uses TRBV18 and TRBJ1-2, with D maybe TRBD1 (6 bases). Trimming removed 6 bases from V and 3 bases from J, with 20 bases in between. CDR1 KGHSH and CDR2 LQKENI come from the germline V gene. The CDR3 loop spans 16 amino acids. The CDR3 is CASSPQGMSSYYGYTF. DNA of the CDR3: TGTGCCAGCTCGCCCCAGGGGATGAGCTCCTACTATGGCTACACCTTC.

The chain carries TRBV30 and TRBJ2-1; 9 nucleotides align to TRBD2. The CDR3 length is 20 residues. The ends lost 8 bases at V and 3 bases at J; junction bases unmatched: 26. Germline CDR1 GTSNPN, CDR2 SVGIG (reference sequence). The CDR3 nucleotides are TGTGCCGGATCCTATGCGGCTAGCGGGACGTCAGTGCGCTTCTACAATGAGCAGTTCTTC. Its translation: CAGSYAASGTSVRFYNEQFF.

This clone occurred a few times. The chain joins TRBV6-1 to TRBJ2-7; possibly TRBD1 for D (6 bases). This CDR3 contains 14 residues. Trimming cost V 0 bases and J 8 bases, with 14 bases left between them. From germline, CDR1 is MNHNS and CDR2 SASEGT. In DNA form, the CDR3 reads TGTGCCAGCAGTGAAGCGGGTAGACAGGACCAGCAGTACTTC. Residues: CASSEAGRQDQQYF.

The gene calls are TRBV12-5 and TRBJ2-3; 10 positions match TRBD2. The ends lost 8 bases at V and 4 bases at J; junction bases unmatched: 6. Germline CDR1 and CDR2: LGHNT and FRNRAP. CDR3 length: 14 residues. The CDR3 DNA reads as TGTGCTAGTATTTTCAGCGGGGGGGCAGATACGCAGTATTTT. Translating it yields CASIFSGGADTQYF. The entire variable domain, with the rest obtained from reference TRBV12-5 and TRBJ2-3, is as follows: DARVTQTPRHKVTEMGQEVTMRCQPILGHNTVFWYRQTMMQGLELLAYFRNRAPLDDSGMPKDRFSAEMPDATLATLKIQPSEPRDSAVYFCASIFSGGADTQYFGPGTRLTVL.

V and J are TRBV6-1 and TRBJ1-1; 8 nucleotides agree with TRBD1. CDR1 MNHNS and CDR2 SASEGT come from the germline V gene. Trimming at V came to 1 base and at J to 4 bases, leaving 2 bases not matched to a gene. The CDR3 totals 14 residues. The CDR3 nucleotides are TGTGCCAGCAGTGAAGAGACAGGGGTCACTGAAGCTTTCTTT. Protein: CASSEETGVTEAFF.

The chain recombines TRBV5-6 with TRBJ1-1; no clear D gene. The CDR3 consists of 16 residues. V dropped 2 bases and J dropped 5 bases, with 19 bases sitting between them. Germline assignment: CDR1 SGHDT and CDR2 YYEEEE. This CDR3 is CASSLIRDTAITEAFF. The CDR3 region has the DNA TGTGCCAGCAGCTTAATTAGAGACACCGCCATTACTGAAGCTTTCTTT.

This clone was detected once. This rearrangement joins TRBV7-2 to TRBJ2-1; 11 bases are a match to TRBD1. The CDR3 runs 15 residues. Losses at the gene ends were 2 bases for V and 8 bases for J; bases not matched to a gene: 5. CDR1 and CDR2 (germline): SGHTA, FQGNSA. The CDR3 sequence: CASSLIGQGAYEQFF. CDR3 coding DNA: TGTGCCAGCAGCTTAATAGGACAGGGGGCATATGAGCAGTTCTTC. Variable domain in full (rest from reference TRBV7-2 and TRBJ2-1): GAGVSQSPSNKVTEKGKDVELRCDPISGHTALYWYRQSLGQGLEFLIYFQGNSAPDKSGLPSDRFSAERTGGSVSTLTIQRTQQEDSAVYLCASSLIGQGAYEQFFGPGTRLTVL.

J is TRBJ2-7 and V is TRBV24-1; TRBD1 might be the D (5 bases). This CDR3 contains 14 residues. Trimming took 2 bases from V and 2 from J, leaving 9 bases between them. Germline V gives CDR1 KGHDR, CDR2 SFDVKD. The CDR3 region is CATSDSRVPYEQYF. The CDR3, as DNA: TGTGCCACCAGTGATTCCAGGGTCCCCTACGAGCAGTACTTC.

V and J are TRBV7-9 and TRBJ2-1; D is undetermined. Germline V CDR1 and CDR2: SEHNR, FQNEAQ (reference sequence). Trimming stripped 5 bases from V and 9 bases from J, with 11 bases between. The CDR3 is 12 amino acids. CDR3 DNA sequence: TGTGCCAGCAGCCCGATTCAGGTTGAGCAGTTCTTC. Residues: CASSPIQVEQFF.

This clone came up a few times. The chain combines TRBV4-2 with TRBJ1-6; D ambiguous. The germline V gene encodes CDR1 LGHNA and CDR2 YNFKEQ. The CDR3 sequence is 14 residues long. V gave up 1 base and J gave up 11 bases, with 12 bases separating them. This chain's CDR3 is CASSQGVGLPPLHF. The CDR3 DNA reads TGTGCCAGCAGCCAAGGAGTTGGTCTGCCACCCCTCCACTTT.

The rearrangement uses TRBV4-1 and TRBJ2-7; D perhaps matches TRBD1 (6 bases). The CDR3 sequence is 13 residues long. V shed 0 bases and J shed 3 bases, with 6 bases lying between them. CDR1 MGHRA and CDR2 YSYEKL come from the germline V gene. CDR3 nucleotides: TGCGCCAGCAGCCAAGAGGGACACTACGAGCAGTACTTC. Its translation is CASSQEGHYEQYF.

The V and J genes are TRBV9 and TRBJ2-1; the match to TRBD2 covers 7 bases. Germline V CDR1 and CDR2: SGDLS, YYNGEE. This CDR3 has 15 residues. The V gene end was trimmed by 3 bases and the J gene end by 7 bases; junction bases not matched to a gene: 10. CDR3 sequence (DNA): TGTGCCAGCAGCGATAGGGACTACGGGTGGAATGAGCAGTTCTTC. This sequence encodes CASSDRDYGWNEQFF.

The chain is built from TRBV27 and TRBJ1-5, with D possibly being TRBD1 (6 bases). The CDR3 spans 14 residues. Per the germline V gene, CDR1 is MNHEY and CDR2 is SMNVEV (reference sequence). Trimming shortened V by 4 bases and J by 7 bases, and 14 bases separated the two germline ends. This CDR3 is CASSSEQGYQPQHF. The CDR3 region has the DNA TGTGCCAGCAGTTCGGAACAGGGATACCAGCCCCAGCATTTT.